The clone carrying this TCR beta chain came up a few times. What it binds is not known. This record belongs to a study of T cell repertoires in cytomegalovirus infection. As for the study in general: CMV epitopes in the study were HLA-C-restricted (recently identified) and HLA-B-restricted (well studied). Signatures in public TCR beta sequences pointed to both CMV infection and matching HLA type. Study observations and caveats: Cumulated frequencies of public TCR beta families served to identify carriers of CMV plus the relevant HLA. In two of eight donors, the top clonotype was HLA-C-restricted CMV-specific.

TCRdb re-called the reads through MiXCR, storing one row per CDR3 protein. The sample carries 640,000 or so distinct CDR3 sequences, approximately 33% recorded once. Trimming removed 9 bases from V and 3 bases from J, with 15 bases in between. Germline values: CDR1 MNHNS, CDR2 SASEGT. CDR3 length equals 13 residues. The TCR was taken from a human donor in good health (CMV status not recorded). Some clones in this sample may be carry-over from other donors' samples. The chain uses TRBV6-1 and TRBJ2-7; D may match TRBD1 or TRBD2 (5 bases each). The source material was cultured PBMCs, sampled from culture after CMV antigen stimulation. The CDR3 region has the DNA TGTGCCAGTTGGGGACCGAGGGGCTACGAGCAGTACTTC. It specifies CASWGPRGYEQYF.